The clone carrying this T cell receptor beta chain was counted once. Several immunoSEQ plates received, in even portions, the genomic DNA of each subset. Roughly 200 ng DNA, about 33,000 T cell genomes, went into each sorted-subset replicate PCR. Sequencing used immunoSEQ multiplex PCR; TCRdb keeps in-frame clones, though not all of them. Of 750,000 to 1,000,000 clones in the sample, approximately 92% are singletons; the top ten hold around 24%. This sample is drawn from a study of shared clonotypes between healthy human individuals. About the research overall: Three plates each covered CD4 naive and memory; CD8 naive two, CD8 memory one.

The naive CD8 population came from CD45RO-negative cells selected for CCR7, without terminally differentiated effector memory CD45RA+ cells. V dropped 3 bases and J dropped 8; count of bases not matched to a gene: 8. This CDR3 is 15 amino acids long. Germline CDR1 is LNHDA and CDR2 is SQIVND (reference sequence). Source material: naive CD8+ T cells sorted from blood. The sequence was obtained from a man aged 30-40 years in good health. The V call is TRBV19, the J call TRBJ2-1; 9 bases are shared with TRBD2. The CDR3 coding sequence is TGTGCCAGTAGTATTGGGGCTAGCGGGATTGATGAGCAGTTCTTC. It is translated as CASSIGASGIDEQFF. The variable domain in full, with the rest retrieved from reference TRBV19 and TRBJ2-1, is DGGITQSPKYLFRKEGQNVTLSCEQNLNHDAMYWYRQDPGQGLRLIYYSQIVNDFQKGDIAEGYSVSREKKESFPLTVTSAQKNPTAFYLCASSIGASGIDEQFFGPGTRLTVL.